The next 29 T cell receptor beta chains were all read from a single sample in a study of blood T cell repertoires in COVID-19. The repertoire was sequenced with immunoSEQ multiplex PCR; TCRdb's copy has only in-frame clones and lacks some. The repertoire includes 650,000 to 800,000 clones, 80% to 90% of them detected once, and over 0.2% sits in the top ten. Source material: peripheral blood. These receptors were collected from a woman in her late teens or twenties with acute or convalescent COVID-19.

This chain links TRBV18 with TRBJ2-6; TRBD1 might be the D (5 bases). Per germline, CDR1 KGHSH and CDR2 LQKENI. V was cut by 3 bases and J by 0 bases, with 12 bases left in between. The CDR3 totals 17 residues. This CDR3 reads CASSPIGHSSGANVLTF. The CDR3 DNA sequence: TGTGCCAGCTCACCTATAGGACACAGCTCTGGGGCCAACGTCCTGACTTTC.

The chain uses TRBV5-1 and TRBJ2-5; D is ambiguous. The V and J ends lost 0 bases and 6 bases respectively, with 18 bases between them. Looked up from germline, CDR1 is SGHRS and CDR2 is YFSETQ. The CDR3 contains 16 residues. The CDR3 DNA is TGCGCCAGCAGCTTGGCGCAGGAAGGTTTTTGGAAGACCCAGTACTTC. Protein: CASSLAQEGFWKTQYF.

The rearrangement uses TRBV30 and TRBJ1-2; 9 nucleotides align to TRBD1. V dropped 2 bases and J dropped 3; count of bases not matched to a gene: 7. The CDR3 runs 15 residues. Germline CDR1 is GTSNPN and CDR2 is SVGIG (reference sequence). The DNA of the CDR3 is TGTGCCTGGAGTCTCCCGGGACAGGGAGACTATGGCTACACCTTC. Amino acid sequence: CAWSLPGQGDYGYTF.

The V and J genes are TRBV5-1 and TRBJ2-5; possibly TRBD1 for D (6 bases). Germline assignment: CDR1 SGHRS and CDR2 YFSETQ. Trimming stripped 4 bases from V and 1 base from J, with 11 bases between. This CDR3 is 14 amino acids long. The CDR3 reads CASSGQTVQETQYF. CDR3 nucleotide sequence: TGCGCCAGCAGCGGACAGACGGTCCAAGAGACCCAGTACTTC.

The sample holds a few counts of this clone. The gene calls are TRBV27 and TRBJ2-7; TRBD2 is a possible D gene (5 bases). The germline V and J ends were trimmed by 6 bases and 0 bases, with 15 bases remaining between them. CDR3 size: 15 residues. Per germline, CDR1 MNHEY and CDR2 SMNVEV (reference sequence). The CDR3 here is CASRGRGLSSYEQYF. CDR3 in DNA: TGTGCCAGCAGGGGGAGAGGCCTTAGCTCCTACGAGCAGTACTTC.

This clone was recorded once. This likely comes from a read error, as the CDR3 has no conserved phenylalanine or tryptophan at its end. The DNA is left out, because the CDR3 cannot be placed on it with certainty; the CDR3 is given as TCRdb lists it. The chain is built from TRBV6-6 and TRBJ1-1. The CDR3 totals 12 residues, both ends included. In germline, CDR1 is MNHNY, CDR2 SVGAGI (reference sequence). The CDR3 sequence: CASSYPGGWRSI.

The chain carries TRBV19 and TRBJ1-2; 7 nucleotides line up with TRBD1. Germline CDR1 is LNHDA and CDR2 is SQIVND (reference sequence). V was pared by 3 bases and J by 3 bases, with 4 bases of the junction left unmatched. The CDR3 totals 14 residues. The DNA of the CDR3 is TGTGCCAGTAGTATGGGGACAGTAGACTATGGCTACACCTTC. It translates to CASSMGTVDYGYTF.

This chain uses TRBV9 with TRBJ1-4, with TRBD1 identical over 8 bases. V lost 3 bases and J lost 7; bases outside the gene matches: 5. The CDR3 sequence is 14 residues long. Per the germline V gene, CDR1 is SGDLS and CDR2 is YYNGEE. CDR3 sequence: CASSGGQGSEKLFF. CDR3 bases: TGTGCCAGCAGCGGCGGACAGGGTTCTGAAAAACTGTTTTTT.

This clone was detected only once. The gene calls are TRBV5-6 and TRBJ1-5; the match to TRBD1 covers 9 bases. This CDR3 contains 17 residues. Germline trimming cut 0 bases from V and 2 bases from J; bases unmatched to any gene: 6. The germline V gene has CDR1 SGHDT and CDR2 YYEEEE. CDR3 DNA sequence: TGTGCCAGCAGCTTGGGAAGGGGACAGGGAGGCAATCAGCCCCAGCATTTT. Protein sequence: CASSLGRGQGGNQPQHF.

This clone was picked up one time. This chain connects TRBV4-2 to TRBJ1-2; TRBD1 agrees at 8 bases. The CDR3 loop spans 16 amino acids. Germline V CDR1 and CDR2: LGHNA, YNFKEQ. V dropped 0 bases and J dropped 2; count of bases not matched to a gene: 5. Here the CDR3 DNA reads TGTGCCAGCAGCCAAGAACAGGGGGTGGGGAACTATGGCTACACCTTC. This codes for CASSQEQGVGNYGYTF.

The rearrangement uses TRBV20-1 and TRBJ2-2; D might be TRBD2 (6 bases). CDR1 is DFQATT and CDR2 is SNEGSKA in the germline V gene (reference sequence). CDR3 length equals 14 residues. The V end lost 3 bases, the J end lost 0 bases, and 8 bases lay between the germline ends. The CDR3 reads CSASGTANTGELFF. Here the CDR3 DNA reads TGCAGTGCTAGTGGGACTGCGAACACCGGGGAGCTGTTTTTT.

The CDR3 DNA sequence: TGTGCCAGCAGTTTCGGTCAGGGAGGTCAGCCCCAGCATTTT. Amino acid sequence: CASSFGQGGQPQHF. The V call is TRBV28, the J call TRBJ1-5; D is perhaps TRBD1 (5 bases). Germline CDR1 is MDHEN and CDR2 is SYDVKM. This CDR3 is built from 14 residues. V was cut by 3 bases and J by 6 bases, with 12 bases left in between.

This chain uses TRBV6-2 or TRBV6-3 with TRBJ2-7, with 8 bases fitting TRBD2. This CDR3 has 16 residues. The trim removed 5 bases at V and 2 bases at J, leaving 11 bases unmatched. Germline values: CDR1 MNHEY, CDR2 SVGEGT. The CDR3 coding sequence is TGTGCCAGCAGTACCCGCCCGGGACTAGGTGCCTACGAGCAGTACTTC. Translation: CASSTRPGLGAYEQYF.

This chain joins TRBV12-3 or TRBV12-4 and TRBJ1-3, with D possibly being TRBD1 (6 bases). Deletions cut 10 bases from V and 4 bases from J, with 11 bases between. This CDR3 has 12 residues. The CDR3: CATGVAGNTIYF. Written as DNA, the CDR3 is TGTGCCACAGGGGTGGCGGGAAACACCATATATTTT.

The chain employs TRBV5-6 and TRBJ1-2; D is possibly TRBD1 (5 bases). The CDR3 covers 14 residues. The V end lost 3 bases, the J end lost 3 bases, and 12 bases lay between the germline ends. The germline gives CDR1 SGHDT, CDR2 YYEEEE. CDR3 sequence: CASSSRGGDYGYTF. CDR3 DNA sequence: TGTGCCAGCAGCTCTCGAGGAGGGGACTATGGCTACACCTTC.

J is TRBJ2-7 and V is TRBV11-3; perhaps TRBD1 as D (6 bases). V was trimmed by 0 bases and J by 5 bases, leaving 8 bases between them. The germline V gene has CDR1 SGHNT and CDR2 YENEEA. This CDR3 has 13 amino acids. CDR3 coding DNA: TGTGCCAGCAGCTTAGAGTACAGGGACGAGCAGTACTTC. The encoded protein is CASSLEYRDEQYF.

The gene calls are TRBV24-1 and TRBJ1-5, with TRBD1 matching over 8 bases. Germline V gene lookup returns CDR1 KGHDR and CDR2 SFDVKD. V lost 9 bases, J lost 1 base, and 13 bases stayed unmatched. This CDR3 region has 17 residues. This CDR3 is CATGVRDRSGSNQPQHF. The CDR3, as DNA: TGTGCCACCGGGGTCCGGGACAGGAGCGGGAGCAATCAGCCCCAGCATTTT.

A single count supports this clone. The CDR3 region has the DNA TGTGCCAGTAGTATAGATCGACAGGGCAATCAGCCCCAGCATTTT. Translating gives CASSIDRQGNQPQHF. The rearrangement uses TRBV19 and TRBJ1-5, with D perhaps matching TRBD1 (6 bases). Trimming took 0 bases from V and 2 from J, leaving 8 bases between them. This CDR3 contains 15 residues. From germline, CDR1 is LNHDA and CDR2 SQIVND (reference sequence). The whole variable domain, filled in from reference TRBV19 and TRBJ1-5, reads DGGITQSPKYLFRKEGQNVTLSCEQNLNHDAMYWYRQDPGQGLRLIYYSQIVNDFQKGDIAEGYSVSREKKESFPLTVTSAQKNPTAFYLCASSIDRQGNQPQHFGDGTRLSIL.

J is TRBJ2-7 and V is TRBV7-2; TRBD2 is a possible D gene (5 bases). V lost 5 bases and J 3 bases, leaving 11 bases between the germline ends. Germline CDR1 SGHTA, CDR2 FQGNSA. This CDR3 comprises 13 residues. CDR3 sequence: CASSPLGNYEQYF. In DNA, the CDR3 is TGTGCCAGCAGCCCACTAGGGAACTACGAGCAGTACTTC.

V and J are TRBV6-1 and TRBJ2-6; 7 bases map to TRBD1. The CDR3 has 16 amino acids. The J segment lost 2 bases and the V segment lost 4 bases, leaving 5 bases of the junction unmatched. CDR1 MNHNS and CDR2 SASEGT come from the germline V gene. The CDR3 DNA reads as TGTGCCAGCAGTGTGACAGGGCCCGCTGGGGCCAACGTCCTGACTTTC. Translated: CASSVTGPAGANVLTF.

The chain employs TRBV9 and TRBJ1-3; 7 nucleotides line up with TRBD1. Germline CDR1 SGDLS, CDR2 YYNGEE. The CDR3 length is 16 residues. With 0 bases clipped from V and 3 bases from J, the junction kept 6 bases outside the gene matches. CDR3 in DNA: TGTGCCAGCAGCGTAGATTTAGGGGGCAGTGGAAACACCATATATTTT. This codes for CASSVDLGGSGNTIYF. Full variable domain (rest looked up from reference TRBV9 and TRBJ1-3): DSGVTQTPKHLITATGQRVTLRCSPRSGDLSVYWYQQSLDQGLQFLIQYYNGEERAKGNILERFSAQQFPDLHSELNLSSLELGDSALYFCASSVDLGGSGNTIYFGEGSWLTVV.

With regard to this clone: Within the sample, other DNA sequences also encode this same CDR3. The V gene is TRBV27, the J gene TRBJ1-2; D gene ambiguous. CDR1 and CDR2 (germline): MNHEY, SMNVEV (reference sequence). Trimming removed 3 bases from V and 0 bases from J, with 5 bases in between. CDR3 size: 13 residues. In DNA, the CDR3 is TGTGCCAGCAGTTTCGGGACTAACTATGGCTACACCTTC. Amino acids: CASSFGTNYGYTF.

CDR3 DNA: TGTGCCAGCAGCTTAGGGTTTGGTAGCGGGGGCCCCGGGGAGCTGTTTTTT. Its translation: CASSLGFGSGGPGELFF. J is TRBJ2-2 and V is TRBV7-6, with 9 bases matching TRBD2. V dropped 1 base and J dropped 6; count of bases not matched to a gene: 9. The germline gives CDR1 SGHVS, CDR2 FNYEAQ. The CDR3 runs to 17 residues. Combining the CDR3 with reference TRBV7-6 and TRBJ2-2 gives the whole variable domain GAGVSQSPRYKVTKRGQDVALRCDPISGHVSLYWYRQALGQGPEFLTYFNYEAQQDKSGLPNDRFSAERPEGSISTLTIQRTEQRDSAMYRCASSLGFGSGGPGELFFGEGSRLTVL.

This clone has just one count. Here the CDR3 DNA reads TGTGCCATCAGGGGGCTAACAGGGGGTGACACTGAAGCTTTCTTT. Its translation: CAIRGLTGGDTEAFF. The chain combines TRBV10-3 with TRBJ1-1, with 8 bases identical to TRBD1. CDR1 and CDR2 from the germline V gene are ENHRY and SYGVKD. The CDR3 has 15 residues. V dropped 6 bases and J dropped 3; count of bases not matched to a gene: 9.

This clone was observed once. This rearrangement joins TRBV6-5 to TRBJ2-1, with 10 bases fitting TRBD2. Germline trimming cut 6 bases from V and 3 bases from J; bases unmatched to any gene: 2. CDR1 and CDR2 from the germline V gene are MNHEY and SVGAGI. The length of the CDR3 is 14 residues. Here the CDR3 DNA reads TGTGCCAGCAGGATAGCGGGGGGCTACAATGAGCAGTTCTTC. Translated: CASRIAGGYNEQFF.

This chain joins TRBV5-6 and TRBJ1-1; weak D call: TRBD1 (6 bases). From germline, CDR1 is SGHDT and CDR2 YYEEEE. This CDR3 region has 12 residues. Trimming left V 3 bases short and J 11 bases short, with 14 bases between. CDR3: CASSWGSGEAFF. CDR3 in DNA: TGTGCCAGCAGCTGGGGCTCAGGGGAGGCTTTCTTT.

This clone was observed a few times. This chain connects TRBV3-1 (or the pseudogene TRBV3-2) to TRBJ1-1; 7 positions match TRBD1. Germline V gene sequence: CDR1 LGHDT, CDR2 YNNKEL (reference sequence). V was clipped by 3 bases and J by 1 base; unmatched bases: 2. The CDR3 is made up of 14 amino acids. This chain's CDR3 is CASSQGQPNTEAFF. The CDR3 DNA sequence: TGTGCCAGCAGCCAGGGACAGCCGAACACTGAAGCTTTCTTT.

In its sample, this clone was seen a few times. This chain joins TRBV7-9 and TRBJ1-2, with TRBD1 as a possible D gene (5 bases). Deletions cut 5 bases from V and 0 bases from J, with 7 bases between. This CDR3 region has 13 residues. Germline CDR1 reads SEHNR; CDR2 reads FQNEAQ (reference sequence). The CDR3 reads CASSRGANYGYTF. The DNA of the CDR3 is TGTGCCAGCAGCAGGGGAGCTAACTATGGCTACACCTTC.

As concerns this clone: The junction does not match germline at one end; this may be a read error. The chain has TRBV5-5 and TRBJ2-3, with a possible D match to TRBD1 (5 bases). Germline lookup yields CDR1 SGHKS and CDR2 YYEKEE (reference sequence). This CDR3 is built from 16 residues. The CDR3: CASTLDWSRGTDTQYF. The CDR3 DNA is TGTGCCAGCACCTTGGATTGGTCCAGGGGCACAGATACGCAGTATTTT.